This T cell receptor (beta chain) was obtained from a study of T cells in tuberculosis. On the study more broadly: The T cells targeted glucose monomycolate, a mycobacterial lipid, via CD1B. This South African cohort compared adolescents with or without latent tuberculosis against adults with active tuberculosis. Broader study findings: Using the GMM-specific repertoire gave under 90% accuracy versus approximately 66% with motifs. Active tuberculosis TCR-alpha repertoires lay closer to GMM-specific TCRs than IGRA-negative controls, suggesting clonal expansion.

A remark on this clone: The antigen is undetermined.

In germline, CDR1 is LNHNV, CDR2 YYDKDF (reference sequence). V was cut by 0 bases and J by 13 bases, with 10 bases left in between. The CDR3 runs to 13 residues. Method: immunoSEQ multiplex PCR; TCRdb's copy keeps in-frame clones and lacks some. This table has approximately 29,000 clones, around 91% appearing once. Sequencing was performed on PBMCs. This TCR was sampled from a donor between 10 and 35 years old with latent tuberculosis or without tuberculosis infection. This chain connects TRBV15 to TRBJ1-6; D uncertain. The CDR3 DNA reads TGTGCCACCAGCAGAGATAAGTTTAGTCCCCTCCACTTT. Translated, it gives CATSRDKFSPLHF.